The source of this T cell receptor beta chain is a study of blood T cell repertoires in COVID-19. Looking at the study overall: Samples came from the United States, Italy and Spain, spanning acute and convalescent COVID-19. In each case, the material was cDNA or gDNA derived from T cells, B-cell-depleted T cells, or PBMCs.

With 5 bases removed from V and 11 bases from J, the gap between germline ends came to 22 bases. CDR1 and CDR2 (germline): SGHNT, YENEEA. The CDR3 covers 15 residues. In the original processing: Amplification of reference gene primers was used by the study to estimate nucleated cell counts. Produced via immunoSEQ multiplex PCR; TCRdb's table is partial and in-frame only. V and J calls and clone size are those listed in that table; D and trimming were worked out from the DNA. The repertoire holds about 200,000 clones, with around 87% as singletons. This TCR came from a man in his fifties or sixties with acute or convalescent COVID-19. V gene TRBV11-3 combines with J gene TRBJ2-1; no reliable D call. The sample taken for sequencing was peripheral blood. The CDR3 spells CASSPQTSPTMKQFF. The CDR3 DNA sequence: TGTGCCAGCAGCCCACAGACCTCTCCTACAATGAAGCAGTTCTTC.